A selection of T cell receptor beta chains follows, all from one sample in a study of blood T cells in healthy people across ages. TCRdb re-called the 5' RACE reads through MiXCR, storing one row per CDR3 protein. The sample comprises 1.5 million to 2 million distinct CDR3 sequences, roughly 43% of which are singletons, and 20% to 25% rests with the top ten. Material: blood. The receptors here all came from a human donor in good health. Each CDR3 is given with its conserved first and last residue. A D gene is named only where the DNA matches it firmly. Size tells how often a clone was seen (once, few, many) or the class of an expanded clone, and some rows leave it out.

clone size	V gene	D gene	J gene	CDR3 protein	CDR3 DNA
few	TRBV28	.	TRBJ2-1	CASTPDWASYNEQFF	TGTGCCAGCACCCCAGACTGGGCGTCCTACAATGAGCAGTTCTTC
.	TRBV29-1	.	TRBJ2-1	CSVEDGGGIQFF	TGCAGCGTTGAAGATGGGGGTGGGATACAGTTCTTC
.	TRBV29-1	.	TRBJ1-2	CSVGPTGTYGYTF	TGCAGCGTGGGGCCAACAGGGACCTATGGCTACACCTTC
.	TRBV4-3	TRBD1	TRBJ1-2	CASSQLDRANYGYTF	TGCGCCAGCAGCCAATTGGACAGGGCTAACTATGGCTACACCTTC
.	TRBV5-6	.	TRBJ1-4	CASSLAVSSEKLFF	TGTGCCAGCAGCTTGGCCGTCTCTAGTGAAAAACTGTTTTTT
.	TRBV7-2	.	TRBJ2-1	CASSSSGSHGSYNEQFF	TGTGCCAGCAGCTCCTCAGGAAGCCACGGGTCCTACAATGAGCAGTTCTTC
.	TRBV11-2	.	TRBJ2-2	CASSSLGISGELFF	TGTGCCAGCAGCTCACTAGGAATATCGGGGGAGCTGTTTTTT
few	TRBV7-2	TRBD1	TRBJ2-5	CASSLNRGVNRGETQYF	TGTGCCAGCAGCTTAAACCGCGGCGTTAACAGGGGGGAGACCCAGTACTTC
once	TRBV29-1	TRBD1	TRBJ2-2	CSVDRGPGTGELFF	TGCAGCGTTGACAGGGGGCCCGGCACCGGGGAACTGTTTTTT
.	TRBV7-9	.	TRBJ1-1	CASSPYASENTEAFF	TGTGCCAGCAGCCCGTACGCCAGCGAGAACACTGAAGCTTTCTTT
.	TRBV12-3/TRBV12-4	.	TRBJ1-5	CASTGTPDQPQHF	TGTGCCAGCACCGGGACCCCGGATCAGCCCCAGCATTTT
.	TRBV6-5	.	TRBJ1-1	CASSYSKQGLTEAFF	TGTGCCAGCAGTTACTCGAAACAGGGATTAACTGAAGCTTTCTTT
many	TRBV20-1	TRBD2	TRBJ2-5	CSARDPSGGSETQYF	TGCAGTGCTAGAGATCCTAGCGGGGGGTCGGAGACCCAGTACTTC